Each of the 12 T cell receptor beta chains below was sequenced from the same sample in a study of kidney transplant recipient with SARS-CoV-2 infection. Each CDR3 protein gets one entry after TCRdb re-called the reads with MiXCR. Of approximately 240,000 distinct CDR3 sequences listed, under 30% were seen once; the top ten hold around 6.8%. Sequencing used a blood sample, obtained at baseline and on roughly day 120 from a kidney transplant recipient. Receptors originate from a male patient between 25 and 40 years old who had COVID-19 and was a kidney transplant recipient. Part of the T cell pool may stem from the graft donor.

At least ten counts were recorded for this clonotype. The CDR3 sequence is CASSCAYDLGKTYGYTF. In nucleotides, the CDR3 is TGTGCCAGCAGCTGCGCCTACGATCTCGGAAAGACCTATGGCTACACCTTC. V and J are TRBV11-3 and TRBJ1-2, with D unresolved. Germline CDR1 reads SGHNT; CDR2 reads YENEEA. V was trimmed by 4 bases and J by 4 bases, leaving 22 bases between them. This CDR3 has 17 amino acids.

This chain uses TRBV19 with TRBJ1-2; no clear D. The CDR3 is made up of 17 amino acids. Looked up from germline, CDR1 is LNHDA and CDR2 is SQIVND (reference sequence). V lost 5 bases and J 4 bases, leaving 23 bases between the germline ends. The CDR3 region is CASSCGLTNRETYGYTF. In nucleotides, the CDR3 is TGTGCCAGTAGTTGCGGTTTGACAAATCGAGAGACCTATGGCTACACCTTC.

The sample holds many counts of this clonotype. This chain links TRBV10-3 with TRBJ1-4; D is unclear. The CDR3 runs 15 residues. In germline, CDR1 is ENHRY, CDR2 SYGVKD. Trimming took 3 bases from V and 3 from J, leaving 11 bases between them. In DNA form, the CDR3 reads TGTGCCATCAGTGACAGTTCTGGGGCTAATGAAAAACTGTTTTTT. Encoded protein: CAISDSSGANEKLFF.

This clonotype was picked up many times. The chain couples TRBV5-6 to TRBJ2-7; 10 bases align to TRBD1. The CDR3 has 17 amino acids. Germline V gives CDR1 SGHDT, CDR2 YYEEEE. The junction had 13 bases not matched to a gene; V was cut back by 5 bases and J by 2 bases. CDR3: CASSSLGGTGVTYEQYF. As DNA, the CDR3 is TGTGCCAGCAGTTCCCTTGGGGGGACAGGGGTCACCTACGAGCAGTACTTC.

The sample holds many counts of this clonotype. The V gene is TRBV20-1, the J gene TRBJ2-7, with 9 bases that match TRBD1. The CDR3 contains 13 residues. Germline V gene data show CDR1 as DFQATT and CDR2 as SNEGSKA (reference sequence). The V and J ends lost 2 bases and 7 bases, in that order; junction bases with no gene match: 6. DNA for the CDR3: TGCAGTGCTAGATACGGGACAGGGAGGGAGCAGTACTTC. This sequence encodes CSARYGTGREQYF.

This clonotype occurred many times. The chain recombines TRBV20-1 with TRBJ1-2; tentative D call: TRBD1 (5 bases). The germline CDR1 and CDR2 sequences are DFQATT and SNEGSKA (reference sequence). The CDR3 is 12 residues long. Trimming shortened V by 3 bases and J by 2 bases, and 7 bases separated the two germline ends. Here the CDR3 reads CSASGGNYGYTF. The CDR3 region has the DNA TGCAGTGCTAGTGGGGGAAACTATGGCTACACCTTC.

Points on this clonotype: One junction end disagrees with the germline gene, perhaps due to a read error. The rearrangement links TRBV7-3 to TRBJ2-1; 8 positions agree with TRBD2. CDR1 is SGHTA, CDR2 FQGTGA, per germline. The CDR3 sequence is 15 residues long. The CDR3 DNA reads TGTGCCAGCTGCTTAAGCGGGAGCTCCTACAATGAGCAGTTCTTC. It codes for CASCLSGSSYNEQFF.

Worth noting for this clonotype: Being one base from a much bigger clone, this may be a read error. Given the absence of the conserved phenylalanine or tryptophan at the CDR3 end, a read error is likely. The gene calls are TRBV20-1 and TRBJ1-2; D perhaps matches TRBD1 (6 bases). V was clipped by 5 bases and J by 8 bases, with 18 bases between them. The CDR3 covers 13 residues. Germline lookup yields CDR1 DFQATT and CDR2 SNEGSKA (reference sequence). CDR3 nucleotides: TGCAGTGCTGCAGAGCAGGGGCGCGACGGCTACACCGTC. It translates to CSAAEQGRDGYTV.

This clonotype was picked up many times. The chain uses TRBV12-3 or TRBV12-4 and TRBJ2-4; D is tentatively TRBD1 or TRBD2 (5 bases each). This CDR3 is built from 15 residues. Trimming pared 1 base from V and 0 bases from J, leaving 7 bases between. The CDR3 DNA is TGTGCCAGCAGTTTAGTGGGGGTAGCCAAAAACATTCAGTACTTC. Protein product: CASSLVGVAKNIQYF.

This clonotype was seen ten or more times. This rearrangement joins TRBV19 to TRBJ1-2; unclear D gene. Between the trimmed V and J ends, which lost 8 bases and 8 bases, there was a span of 18 bases. CDR1 is LNHDA and CDR2 is SQIVND in the germline V gene (reference sequence). The CDR3 consists of 13 residues. This CDR3 is CASHPAGLGGYTF. In nucleotides, the CDR3 is TGTGCCAGTCACCCAGCCGGGCTGGGGGGCTACACCTTC.

The CDR3, as DNA: TGTGCCATCAGTGAGCCGAGGGACAATGAGCAGTTCTTC. Protein sequence: CAISEPRDNEQFF. The chain is built from TRBV10-3 and TRBJ2-1, with a possible D match to TRBD2 (5 bases). This CDR3 is built from 13 residues. The V end was cut by 2 bases, the J end by 5 bases, with 7 bases between. Looked up from germline, CDR1 is ENHRY and CDR2 is SYGVKD.

This clonotype has a handful of counts. Since a much larger clone is just one base distant, this may be a read error. V usage is TRBV4-3 and J usage is TRBJ2-5, with D perhaps given as TRBD1 or TRBD2 (5 bases each). CDR3 length: 16 amino acids. Trimming pared 1 base from V and 8 bases from J, leaving 20 bases between. CDR1 and CDR2 from the germline V gene are LGHNA and YSLEER. As DNA, the CDR3 is TGCGCCAGCAGCCAAGGTTGGGACGGGTCCCTCGGAACCCAGTACTTC. The encoded protein is CASSQGWDGSLGTQYF.